This TCR beta chain emerged from a study of OX40 agonist ivuxolimab in advanced cancers. Clones were sequenced by immunoSEQ multiplex PCR, and TCRdb holds only the in-frame ones, with some missing. The table shows 81,000 or so clones, with about 88% occurring only once. The CDR3 is 16 amino acids. Germline CDR1 is SGHKS and CDR2 is YYEKEE (reference sequence). With 0 bases clipped from V and 0 bases from J, the junction kept 4 bases outside the gene matches. The TCR sequence derives from an adult with an advanced solid tumor such as melanoma, head and neck, liver or kidney cancer. The specimen was CD4+ or CD8+ T cells sorted from blood, collected in a trial of the OX40 agonist ivuxolimab. V is TRBV5-5 and J is TRBJ2-3; the match to TRBD2 covers 7 bases. The chain's CDR3 is CASSLGGGMSTDTQYF. The DNA for the CDR3 is TGTGCCAGCAGCTTGGGCGGGGGTATGAGCACAGATACGCAGTATTTT.